This record looks at one TCR beta chain sequence and its context. This clonotype was recorded at least ten times. Its antigen remains unidentified. It has no much larger one-base neighbor in the sample; base qualities were not kept. Stable Graves' hyperthyroidism was defined as no progression to ophthalmopathy during 18 months of follow-up. Hyperthyroidism patients were newly diagnosed, had a disease duration of under 2 months, and were aged 18 to 65 years. Exclusion was applied to patients with uncontrolled infections, other autoimmune diseases, pregnancy or lactation. Diagnoses relied on clinical symptoms, serum thyroxine and TRAb, thyroid ultrasound and orbital computed tomography. PBMCs were isolated from about 10 ml of fresh peripheral blood by Ficoll-Paque density gradient centrifugation. Total RNA was extracted using Trizol reagent, and RNA quality was assessed on an Agilent 2100 Bioanalyzer.

The sample originates from a study of T cells in Graves' hyperthyroidism and ophthalmopathy (dated by TCRdb to the late 2010s). About the full investigation: Peripheral blood samples were taken at the time of initial diagnosis, prior to any treatment. For training and testing, the roughly 100 patients in the discovery cohort were randomly divided in a 7:3 ratio. The study also compared thyroid tissue and blood T-cell repertoires from over 5 Graves' hyperthyroidism patients. Following sampling, methimazole starting at 30 mg daily was given to hyperthyroidism patients, and high-dose intravenous methylprednisolone was given to ophthalmopathy patients. The paper describes TCR Vbeta CDR3 sequencing of fewer than 150 peripheral blood samples, made up of fewer than 50 ophthalmopathy patients, approximately 76 hyperthyroidism patients and 17 progressor patients. Prospective prediction of ophthalmopathy was tested in an independent validation cohort consisting of 18 hyperthyroidism patients and around 16 patients who later progressed to ophthalmopathy. To identify distinguishing TCR V-J signatures, a discovery cohort of about a hundred patients was used, comprising under 45 with Graves' ophthalmopathy and around 60 with stable Graves' hyperthyroidism.

Amplification of TCR beta CDR3 regions was carried out from RNA transcripts. The TCR CDR3 was subjected to a first round of RT-PCR using the HTBI primer set and the Qiagen OneStep RT-PCR kit. Libraries were constructed in a second round of multiplex PCR, after which size selection and purification were performed. Paired-end sequencing of the libraries was performed with 100 bp reads on an Illumina HiSeq2000. The paper's data handling went like this. SOAPnuke was used to process the raw data, removing reads that contained adapters or uncalled bases, had a mean Phred below 15, or lacked an exact match to the constant primer or identifier. High-quality paired reads were merged with COPE v1.2.5, and unique nucleotide sequences were defined as clonotypes. MiTCR v1.1 was used to align the clonotypes against IMGT TRBV, TRBD and TRBJ reference segments. Only V-J combinations with frequency above 0.0001, covering about 99% of repertoires, were analysed. A TCS score was defined as the ratio of F50 (clonal expansion) to E x V (chaos), with BLOSUM62-based TCRdist applied between CDR3 peptides within each V-J. Welch's t-statistics and random forest reduced roughly 540 V-J features to 10 to 15, which were used in a naive Bayes classifier (R e1071). Thyroid-blood repertoire similarity was quantified with the Morisita-Horn index. TCRdb cleaned the public reads at Q25 with fastp, built clones with MiXCR and kept in-frame beta chains. Each record represents a unique CDR3 protein, reported with the most common genes and DNA among its rows. Here the V and J calls rest on TCRdb's processing, not on the authors' analysis. The sample data list some 800,000 distinct CDR3 sequences, and around 38% of these were observed just once. The ten largest make up approximately 10% of the sample.

The V and J ends are trimmed by 7 bases and 1 base, leaving 10 bases between them. Based on the germline V gene (reference sequence), the CDR1 and CDR2 sequences are LNHDA and SQIVND. The CDR3 sequence holds 13 residues, the cysteine and phenylalanine included. Just the 39-base CDR3 DNA is kept, in frame starting at base 1. What the authors observed across the whole study: No statistical method was used to fix the sample size in advance, and group allocation was not hidden from the investigators. In cross-validation, a model built on a 13 V-J signature told ophthalmopathy apart from stable hyperthyroidism with over 85% sensitivity and roughly 81% specificity, and in testing the same model reached 80%/75%. In validation, progression to ophthalmopathy was predicted by the model with approximately 67% sensitivity and 72.22% specificity, a median of 6.5 months before onset. Most expanded thyroid clonotypes (frequency above 0.001) were also detected in blood, suggesting blood repertoires may reflect thyroid immune responses.

Sequencing was performed on blood. The V gene is TRBV19 and the J gene is TRBJ1-1; perhaps TRBD1 is the D gene, with 5 bases matching. The TCR was taken from a man younger than 35 with Graves' hyperthyroidism. CDR3 sequence: CASNRTPNTEAFF. The sequenced DNA: TGTGCCAGTAATCGGACACCGAACACTGAAGCTTTCTTT.